This TCR beta chain was found in a study of immune evolution from preneoplasia to lung adenocarcinoma. Overall study context: HLA loss of heterozygosity: about 7% AIS, around 16% MIA, roughly 30% ADC, none AAH. Study-wide findings and caveats: T cell clonality was higher in KRAS-mutant than EGFR-mutant or wild-type nodules.

This clone has a single count. Its antigen is as yet unknown. J was trimmed by 4 bases and V by 6 bases; bases with no gene match: 8. CDR1 SNHLY and CDR2 FYNNEI come from the germline V gene. CDR3 length: 14 amino acids. TCRdb keeps only in-frame clones here, not all; method: immunoSEQ multiplex PCR. The sample holds about 7,400 clones, around 79% seen once. The sequence was obtained from a person between 70 and 80 years old with lung adenocarcinoma. The material sequenced was FFPE minimally invasive lung adenocarcinoma tissue. The chain has TRBV2 and TRBJ2-7; 8 bases agree with TRBD1. CDR3 nucleotide sequence: TGTGCCAGCAGCCTGGGACAGGCTGGTTACGAGCAGTACTTC. Its protein product is CASSLGQAGYEQYF.